This is a list of T cell receptor beta chains from one sample in a study of sequential checkpoint blockade in melanoma. The data were produced by immunoSEQ multiplex PCR, yet TCRdb's version contains in-frame clones alone and is incomplete. The sample holds under 20,000 clones, roughly 70% seen once. The material sequenced was CD8+ T cells sorted from blood (inferred from file names), taken from a patient given nivolumab and ipilimumab in sequence. The receptors originated from a human donor with melanoma. Both conserved end residues are part of each CDR3. Each record gives: D gene, V gene, clone size, J gene, CDR3 protein, CDR3 DNA. D genes are given only for firm matches. Some rows mark clone size as missing; the rest say once, few, many or name a class of expanded clone.

-	TRBV13	-	TRBJ2-1	CASSSDTGHNEQFF	TGTGCCAGCAGCTCCGATACAGGGCACAATGAGCAGTTCTTC
TRBD1	TRBV6-5	-	TRBJ2-5	CASSPGQAQYF	TGTGCCAGCAGCCCTGGACAGGCCCAGTACTTC
TRBD2	TRBV7-2	-	TRBJ2-2	CASSLGSSGGAGELFF	TGTGCCAGCAGCTTAGGTTCTAGCGGGGGGGCGGGGGAGCTGTTTTTT
TRBD1	TRBV6-1	-	TRBJ1-3	CASREGQNSGNTIYF	TGTGCCAGCAGAGAGGGACAGAACTCTGGAAACACCATATATTTT
TRBD2	TRBV27	-	TRBJ2-7	CASSLAGGRYEQYF	TGTGCCAGCAGTTTAGCGGGAGGACGCTACGAGCAGTACTTC
-	TRBV25-1	-	TRBJ2-7	CASSPRGYEQYF	TGTGCCAGCAGTCCCCGGGGATACGAGCAGTACTTC
-	TRBV7-8	-	TRBJ2-1	CASSLASFGRVNNEQFF	TGTGCCAGCAGCTTAGCGTCGTTTGGCAGGGTGAACAATGAGCAGTTCTTC
-	TRBV19	-	TRBJ1-1	CASRSPAGLMNTEAFF	TGTGCCAGTCGTTCCCCGGCGGGCCTTATGAACACTGAAGCTTTCTTT
TRBD2	TRBV4-2	-	TRBJ2-3	CASSLSGGSTDTQYF	TGTGCCAGCAGCCTTAGCGGGGGAAGCACAGATACGCAGTATTTT
-	TRBV6-6	-	TRBJ2-2	CASSTPGTNTGELFF	TGTGCCAGCAGTACACCGGGTACGAACACCGGGGAGCTGTTTTTT
TRBD1	TRBV13	few	TRBJ2-3	CASSSHTGTGSPDTQYF	TGTGCCAGCAGCTCTCACACCGGGACAGGGTCTCCAGATACGCAGTATTTT
TRBD2	TRBV10-2	-	TRBJ2-1	CASSDFSGRSSYNEQFF	TGCGCCAGCAGTGACTTCAGCGGGAGGAGCTCCTACAATGAGCAGTTCTTC
TRBD1	TRBV5-1	-	TRBJ2-2	CASAQAGQGGWTGELFF	TGCGCCAGCGCCCAGGCAGGACAGGGTGGTTGGACCGGGGAGCTGTTTTTT
-	TRBV4-3	-	TRBJ1-2	CASSQAVRTNYGYTF	TGCGCCAGCAGCCAAGCTGTCAGAACTAACTATGGCTACACCTTC
-	TRBV4-3	few	TRBJ2-7	CASSQVQEGPYEQYF	TGCGCCAGCAGCCAAGTGCAGGAGGGGCCCTACGAGCAGTACTTC
TRBD2	TRBV10-2	-	TRBJ2-1	CASGLAPPEQFF	TGCGCCAGCGGACTAGCTCCGCCTGAGCAGTTCTTC
-	TRBV7-3	-	TRBJ2-1	CASSPQGQGYNEQFF	TGTGCCAGCAGCCCACAGGGTCAAGGTTACAATGAGCAGTTCTTC
-	TRBV5-1	large	TRBJ2-1	CASSSRESSYNEQFF	TGCGCCAGCAGCTCCCGCGAGAGCTCCTACAATGAGCAGTTCTTC
TRBD2	TRBV5-1	-	TRBJ2-1	CASSFFLAGDPNNEQFF	TGCGCCAGCAGCTTTTTCCTAGCGGGGGACCCTAACAATGAGCAGTTCTTC
-	TRBV7-2	-	TRBJ2-7	CASSFGRGIYEQYF	TGTGCCAGCAGCTTCGGGCGGGGAATCTACGAGCAGTACTTC
-	TRBV19	-	TRBJ2-7	CASSARKKSSYEQYF	TGTGCCAGTAGTGCGAGGAAAAAAAGCTCCTACGAGCAGTACTTC
-	TRBV7-9	medium-sized	TRBJ2-4	CASSLVESKNIQYF	TGTGCCAGCAGCTTAGTGGAGTCCAAAAACATTCAGTACTTC
TRBD1	TRBV7-6	-	TRBJ1-2	CASSTGTGGPANYGYTF	TGTGCCAGCAGCACCGGGACAGGGGGACCCGCTAACTATGGCTACACCTTC
-	TRBV7-2	-	TRBJ2-1	CASSLEGENYNEQFF	TGTGCCAGCAGCTTAGAGGGGGAGAACTACAATGAGCAGTTCTTC
TRBD1	TRBV7-9	once	TRBJ1-1	CASSFGQGRITEAFF	TGTGCCAGCAGCTTCGGACAGGGGCGTATTACTGAAGCTTTCTTT
TRBD1	TRBV4-3	few	TRBJ1-2	CASSQDEDRGRKGYTF	TGCGCCAGCAGCCAAGATGAGGACAGGGGGCGAAAAGGCTACACCTTC
-	TRBV15	-	TRBJ2-5	CATSRTMEETQYF	TGTGCCACCAGCAGAACTATGGAAGAGACCCAGTACTTC
-	TRBV4-3	once	TRBJ1-2	CASSPGLQNHYGYTF	TGCGCCAGCAGCCCGGGACTCCAGAATCACTATGGCTACACCTTC
-	TRBV14	-	TRBJ2-7	CASSQEGLGGLSYEQYF	TGTGCCAGCAGCCAAGAGGGGTTGGGGGGGCTGTCCTACGAGCAGTACTTC
-	TRBV9	once	TRBJ2-2	CASSVPLEIETGNTGELFF	TGTGCCAGCAGCGTACCCCTCGAGATTGAGACAGGAAACACCGGGGAGCTGTTTTTT
-	TRBV13	-	TRBJ2-2	CASSHEDQRSTGELFF	TGTGCCAGCAGCCATGAGGACCAGCGGAGTACCGGGGAGCTGTTTTTT
TRBD2	TRBV28	few	TRBJ2-1	CASSTLTSGSAYNEQFF	TGTGCCAGCAGTACCTTGACTAGCGGGAGTGCCTACAATGAGCAGTTCTTC
TRBD1	TRBV7-9	-	TRBJ2-7	CASIKGDRVYEQYF	TGTGCCAGCATCAAGGGGGACAGGGTCTACGAGCAGTACTTC
TRBD1	TRBV27	-	TRBJ2-7	CASSLVGTGNGEQYF	TGTGCCAGCAGTTTGGTCGGGACAGGGAATGGTGAGCAGTACTTC
TRBD2	TRBV4-1	once	TRBJ2-3	CASSQVAGGPRTDTQYF	TGCGCCAGCAGCCAAGTAGCGGGGGGGCCCCGCACAGATACGCAGTATTTT
TRBD2	TRBV7-3	once	TRBJ2-1	CASSPSSGVQGPYNEQFF	TGTGCCAGCAGCCCCTCGAGCGGGGTTCAGGGTCCCTACAATGAGCAGTTCTTC
-	TRBV27	-	TRBJ1-1	CASSLSGLPNTEAFF	TGTGCCAGCAGTTTGTCGGGACTGCCGAACACTGAAGCTTTCTTT
TRBD1	TRBV4-2	-	TRBJ2-2	CASSRNTGGANTGELFF	TGTGCCAGCAGCCGAAATACAGGGGGTGCAAACACCGGGGAGCTGTTTTTT
TRBD1	TRBV11-2	-	TRBJ2-7	CASSPSGTAYEQYF	TGTGCCAGCAGCCCCTCCGGGACAGCTTACGAGCAGTACTTC
TRBD2	TRBV5-6	once	TRBJ2-3	CASKIKTSRADTQYF	TGTGCCAGCAAAATCAAGACTAGCAGAGCAGATACGCAGTATTTT
-	TRBV4-2	-	TRBJ1-5	CASSQDAAIAPQHF	TGTGCCAGCAGCCAAGATGCGGCTATTGCCCCCCAGCATTTT
-	TRBV11-2	once	TRBJ2-7	CASSHNAGYEQYF	TGTGCCAGCAGCCATAACGCGGGGTACGAGCAGTACTTC
-	TRBV25-1	medium-sized	TRBJ1-2	CASSEYGGGAGYTF	TGTGCCAGCAGTGAATATGGCGGAGGGGCTGGCTACACCTTC
-	TRBV9	once	TRBJ1-1	CASSRQVFSTEAFF	TGTGCCAGCAGCAGACAGGTTTTTAGCACTGAAGCTTTCTTT
-	TRBV29-1	-	TRBJ1-4	CSVAGVTNEKLFF	TGCAGCGTTGCGGGGGTAACTAATGAAAAACTGTTTTTT
-	TRBV7-9	once	TRBJ2-7	CASSFGRDRPYEQYF	TGTGCCAGCAGCTTCGGGCGGGATAGGCCCTACGAGCAGTACTTC
-	TRBV4-1	-	TRBJ1-2	CASSQEADSYGYTF	TGCGCCAGCAGCCAAGAGGCGGACAGCTATGGCTACACCTTC
-	TRBV7-9	-	TRBJ1-4	CASSSRGPANEKLFF	TGTGCCAGCAGCAGCAGGGGACCGGCTAATGAAAAACTGTTTTTT
-	TRBV5-1	-	TRBJ2-5	CASSPFGGFQETQYF	TGCGCCAGCAGCCCTTTTGGGGGGTTCCAAGAGACCCAGTACTTC
-	TRBV10-3	large	TRBJ1-5	CAISESLNSEPQHF	TGTGCCATCAGTGAGTCGCTCAACTCGGAGCCCCAGCATTTT
-	TRBV7-2	medium-sized	TRBJ2-3	CASTYISTDTQYF	TGTGCCAGCACTTACATTAGCACAGATACGCAGTATTTT
TRBD1	TRBV28	few	TRBJ1-2	CASSPIIQGAEQNGYTF	TGTGCCAGCAGTCCAATAATTCAGGGGGCGGAACAGAATGGCTACACCTTC
TRBD1	TRBV5-6	-	TRBJ1-3	CASSSPRDRSGNTIYF	TGTGCCAGCAGCTCCCCCAGGGACAGGTCTGGAAACACCATATATTTT
TRBD2	TRBV7-7	-	TRBJ2-5	CASSLVLAGRWAKETQYF	TGTGCCAGCAGCTTAGTACTAGCGGGGCGATGGGCGAAAGAGACCCAGTACTTC
-	TRBV4-3	-	TRBJ2-2	CASSQLGGRGRTGELFF	TGCGCCAGCAGCCAACTCGGCGGAAGGGGAAGGACCGGGGAGCTGTTTTTT
-	TRBV4-3	-	TRBJ1-1	CASSQDLGGGVEAFF	TGCGCCAGCAGCCAAGATTTGGGAGGGGGTGTTGAAGCTTTCTTT
-	TRBV19	-	TRBJ2-1	CASSNRGEQFF	TGTGCCAGTAGTAATAGGGGGGAGCAGTTCTTC